The text below deals with one TCR beta chain. As yet, its antigen is unknown. RNA transcripts were the template for amplifying TCR beta CDR3 regions. A first-round RT-PCR of the TCR CDR3 used the HTBI primer set. MiXCR was run by TCRdb on the multiplex PCR reads, yielding one entry per CDR3 protein. Of over 250,000 distinct CDR3 sequences in the sample, approximately 23% were seen once. Each person with ophthalmopathy scored at least 3 on the Clinical Activity Score, reached NOSPECS grade 4 or higher, and had been ill under 3 months. The V and J ends lost 3 bases and 4 bases respectively, with 11 bases between them. Germline lookup yields CDR1 MGHRA and CDR2 YSYEKL. CDR3 size: 14 residues. The sample is drawn from a study of T cells in Graves' hyperthyroidism and ophthalmopathy. General study findings and limits: Blood also held most thyroid clonotypes expanded beyond 0.001.

Sequencing used blood. The receptor was isolated from a man aged 30 to 39 with Graves' ophthalmopathy. The J gene is TRBJ2-3, the V gene TRBV4-1; D perhaps matches TRBD2 (6 bases). This CDR3 reads CASSHERLADTQYF. Here the CDR3 DNA reads TGCGCCAGCAGCCACGAGAGACTAGCAGATACGCAGTATTTT.